This T cell receptor (beta chain) derives from a study of T cell repertoires in cytomegalovirus infection. Study at large: The authors relied on CMV epitopes, both recently identified HLA-C-restricted and well-studied HLA-B-restricted. Public TCR beta signature analysis indicated the presence of both CMV infection and matching HLA type.

One entry per CDR3 protein, called by TCRdb with MiXCR from the reads. Of approximately 340,000 distinct CDR3 sequences listed, about 28% are singletons. This clonotype came up a few times. Its matching antigen is unknown. Broader study findings: Totalled public TCR beta family frequency picked out people who carried CMV plus the relevant HLA. HLA-C-restricted TCR beta clonotypes specific for CMV led the ex vivo response.

V lost 2 bases, J lost 9 bases, and 20 bases lay in between. There are 17 residues in the CDR3. The germline gives CDR1 MNHEY, CDR2 SVGEGT. Sequenced here: cultured PBMCs, sampled from culture after CMV antigen stimulation. The rearrangement joins TRBV6-2 or TRBV6-3 to TRBJ1-6, with a possible D match to TRBD1 (6 bases). The origin of this receptor is a human donor in good health (CMV status not recorded). Some clones in this sample may be carry-over from other donors' samples. The CDR3 reads CASSYLPNRDGSSPLHF. The CDR3 coding sequence is TGTGCCAGCAGTTACCTCCCCAACAGGGACGGAAGTTCACCCCTCCACTTT.